This T cell receptor beta chain was sequenced during a study of cytomegalovirus exposure and HLA in healthy donors. Clones were read by immunoSEQ multiplex PCR, and TCRdb kept only the in-frame ones, dropping some. The sample has 150,000 or so clones; about 87% are singletons. The CDR3 loop spans 15 amino acids. Trimming removed 3 bases from V and 5 bases from J, with 14 bases in between. Germline CDR1 MNHNY, CDR2 SVGAGI (reference sequence). The clonotype originates from a woman aged 30 to 39 in good health and CMV-seropositive. The sequencing input was PBMCs. This rearrangement joins TRBV6-6 to TRBJ1-5, with D perhaps matching TRBD1 (5 bases). In DNA form, the CDR3 reads TGTGCCAGCAGTTATAGAACAGGAGCCCATCAGCCCCAGCATTTT. Its translation is CASSYRTGAHQPQHF.